These 10 T cell receptor beta chains share one sample of origin, sequenced in a study of molecular identifiers for immune sequencing clone quantification. TCRdb processed the PCR reads anew with MiXCR; each CDR3 protein has one entry. This table holds 80,000 to 95,000 distinct CDR3 sequences, 19% found once. Sequenced: naive CD8+ T cells from blood, with Jurkat cell RNA spiked in. Specified subset: FACS-sorted CD8+CD4-CCR7+CD45RA+ naive T cells. The receptor source for this set is a human donor in good health. Some libraries in this study had Jurkat cell RNA spiked in.

This clonotype was seen more than once but under ten times. The rearrangement uses TRBV19 and TRBJ1-1, with TRBD1 as a possible D gene (6 bases). V gave up 1 base and J gave up 1 base, with 10 bases separating them. Germline V lookup: CDR1 LNHDA, CDR2 SQIVND (reference sequence). The CDR3 extends over 15 amino acids. The CDR3 DNA follows: TGTGCCAGTAGTATAGGTGGGGGCACGAACACTGAAGCTTTCTTT. As protein: CASSIGGGTNTEAFF.

The rearrangement joins TRBV27 to TRBJ2-3, with D unclear. CDR1 and CDR2 (germline): MNHEY, SMNVEV (reference sequence). This CDR3 spans 15 amino acids. V was cut by 0 bases and J by 0 bases, with 7 bases left in between. The CDR3 sequence is CASSLSTVSTDTQYF. The CDR3 DNA sequence: TGTGCCAGCAGTTTATCGACGGTTAGCACAGATACGCAGTATTTT.

This clonotype was observed at least ten times. V and J are TRBV4-1 and TRBJ2-7, with a weak D call TRBD2 (6 bases). CDR1 is MGHRA and CDR2 is YSYEKL in the germline V gene. The CDR3 runs to 15 residues. The germline V and J ends were trimmed by 3 bases and 3 bases, with 15 bases remaining between them. The CDR3 here is CASSQGRDSYYEQYF. In DNA form, the CDR3 reads TGCGCCAGCAGCCAGGGCCGGGACTCCTACTACGAGCAGTACTTC.

Ten or more counts support this clonotype. V usage is TRBV30 and J usage is TRBJ2-1; D unclear. CDR1 and CDR2 (germline): GTSNPN, SVGIG (reference sequence). CDR3 length: 12 amino acids. Trimming stripped 2 bases from V and 8 bases from J, with 10 bases between. The chain's CDR3 is CAWSIQSYEQFF. The CDR3 DNA reads as TGTGCCTGGAGTATTCAGAGCTATGAGCAGTTCTTC.

This clonotype was seen many times. The chain combines TRBV5-6 with TRBJ2-3; D uncertain. Germline assignment: CDR1 SGHDT and CDR2 YYEEEE. The CDR3 is 15 residues long. V was cut by 4 bases and J by 0 bases, with 12 bases left in between. CDR3 in amino acids: CASSTSWRSTDTQYF. The CDR3 nucleotides read TGTGCCAGCAGCACCTCATGGAGAAGCACAGATACGCAGTATTTT.

In this sample, this clonotype turned up many times. The chain uses TRBV7-9 and TRBJ2-3; a possible D gene is TRBD1 (6 bases). Trimming cost V 5 bases and J 2 bases, with 23 bases left between them. The germline V gene encodes CDR1 SEHNR and CDR2 FQNEAQ (reference sequence). CDR3 length: 18 amino acids. The CDR3 sequence is CASSPPSKRTGTTDTQYF. The CDR3 bases are TGTGCCAGCAGCCCCCCCAGCAAAAGAACAGGGACCACAGATACGCAGTATTTT. Complete variable domain (other parts from reference TRBV7-9 and TRBJ2-3): DTGVSQNPRHKITKRGQNVTFRCDPISEHNRLYWYRQTLGQGPEFLTYFQNEAQLEKSRLLSDRFSAERPKGSFSTLEIQRTEQGDSAMYLCASSPPSKRTGTTDTQYFGPGTRLTVL.

The table lists this clonotype with many counts. The rearrangement uses TRBV7-9 and TRBJ1-1, with unresolved D. CDR3 length: 11 residues. Germline CDR1 reads SEHNR; CDR2 reads FQNEAQ (reference sequence). Trimming took 2 bases from V and 5 from J, leaving 3 bases between them. The CDR3 DNA reads as TGTGCCAGCAGCTTATCAACTGAAGCTTTCTTT. It codes for CASSLSTEAFF.

This clonotype was recorded at least ten times. CDR3 sequence (DNA): TGCAGTGCCCGATTACTAGCGGTTACCTACGAGCAGTACTTC. Protein sequence: CSARLLAVTYEQYF. The J gene is TRBJ2-7, the V gene TRBV20-1; 8 nucleotides align to TRBD2. Germline V CDR1 and CDR2: DFQATT, SNEGSKA (reference sequence). The CDR3 runs 14 residues. V was pared by 6 bases and J by 2 bases, with 9 bases of the junction left unmatched.

Many counts were recorded for this clonotype. The chain recombines TRBV7-8 with TRBJ2-7, with 11 bases that match TRBD1. Germline CDR1 reads SGHVS; CDR2 reads FQNEAQ. Trimming took 4 bases from V and 4 from J; bases not matched to a gene: 3. The CDR3 is 14 amino acids. This chain's CDR3 is CASSWGQGVYEQYF. The CDR3 nucleotides read TGTGCCAGCAGCTGGGGACAGGGGGTTTACGAGCAGTACTTC. Variable domain in full (rest from reference TRBV7-8 and TRBJ2-7): GAGVSQSPRYKVAKRGQDVALRCDPISGHVSLFWYQQALGQGPEFLTYFQNEAQLDKSGLPSDRFFAERPEGSVSTLKIQRTQQEDSAVYLCASSWGQGVYEQYFGPGTRLTVT.

This clonotype was observed many times. This chain joins TRBV30 and TRBJ2-3; maybe TRBD1 (6 bases). The CDR3 sequence is 12 residues long. From germline, CDR1 is GTSNPN and CDR2 SVGIG (reference sequence). The CDR3 loop is CALDSGTDTQYF. CDR3 nucleotides: TGTGCGTTGGACAGTGGCACAGATACGCAGTATTTT.